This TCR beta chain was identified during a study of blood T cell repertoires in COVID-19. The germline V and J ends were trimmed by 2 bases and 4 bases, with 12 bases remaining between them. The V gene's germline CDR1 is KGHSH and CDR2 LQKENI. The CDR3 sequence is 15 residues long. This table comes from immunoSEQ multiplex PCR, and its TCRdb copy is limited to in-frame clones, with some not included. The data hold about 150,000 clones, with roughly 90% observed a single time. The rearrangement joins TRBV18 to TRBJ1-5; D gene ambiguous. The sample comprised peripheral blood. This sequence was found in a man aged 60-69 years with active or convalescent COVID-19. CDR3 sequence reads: CASSPEEGRNQPQHF. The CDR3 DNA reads TGTGCCAGCTCACCAGAAGAGGGTAGGAATCAGCCCCAGCATTTT.